The 19 T cell receptor beta chains presented below share a single source sample, sequenced in a study of T cell repertoires in cytomegalovirus infection. Each CDR3 protein is one row after TCRdb ran MiXCR on the reads. The table lists about 260,000 distinct CDR3 sequences, less than 9.5% of them singletons, with about 15% in the top ten. Sequenced material: PBMCs. The receptors here all came from a human donor in good health (CMV status not recorded). Some clones in this sample may be carry-over from other donors' samples.

This clonotype was counted only a few times. The chain is built from TRBV4-1 and TRBJ2-3; D could derive from TRBD1 or TRBD2 (5 bases each). The CDR3 sequence is 17 residues long. Germline CDR1 reads MGHRA; CDR2 reads YSYEKL. The V and J ends lost 0 bases and 3 bases respectively, with 16 bases between them. The CDR3 here is CASSQDRDGPPTDTQYF. The CDR3 DNA reads TGCGCCAGCAGCCAAGATAGGGACGGTCCCCCGACAGATACGCAGTATTTT.

This clonotype was picked up a small number of times. CDR3 nucleotide sequence: TGTGCCAGCAGGGTGGGCACACCAGACTACACCTTC. Its translation is CASRVGTPDYTF. The chain combines TRBV28 with TRBJ1-2; D is uncertain. Germline V CDR1 and CDR2: MDHEN, SYDVKM. V was pared by 6 bases and J by 10 bases, with 15 bases between. This CDR3 region has 12 residues.

This clonotype has at least ten counts. The chain is built from TRBV11-2 and TRBJ2-1; 8 positions agree with TRBD1. J lost 8 bases, V lost 5 bases, and 8 bases had no gene match. The germline V gene encodes CDR1 SGHAT and CDR2 FQNNGV. This CDR3 comprises 14 residues. In DNA form, the CDR3 reads TGTGCCAGCAGCACAATCGACAGGGGCGATGAGCAGTTCTTC. Encoded protein: CASSTIDRGDEQFF. Using reference TRBV11-2 and TRBJ2-1 for the parts outside the CDR3, the full variable domain is EAGVAQSPRYKIIEKRQSVAFWCNPISGHATLYWYQQILGQGPKLLIQFQNNGVVDDSQLPKDRFSAERLKGVDSTLKIQPAKLEDSAVYLCASSTIDRGDEQFFGPGTRLTVL.

This clonotype was counted many times. The CDR3 protein is CASGFGLTEAFF. The CDR3 DNA is TGTGCTAGTGGTTTTGGGTTAACTGAAGCTTTCTTT. The V gene is TRBV12-5, the J gene TRBJ1-1; no firm D call. The CDR3 length is 12 residues. With 3 bases removed from V and 5 bases from J, the gap between germline ends came to 7 bases. CDR1 and CDR2 from the germline V gene are LGHNT and FRNRAP.

This clonotype was seen at least ten times. The chain links TRBV7-2 to TRBJ1-2; possibly TRBD1 for D (5 bases). Germline V CDR1 and CDR2: SGHTA, FQGNSA. The CDR3 is made up of 16 amino acids. V dropped 4 bases and J dropped 8 bases, with 23 bases sitting between them. CDR3 sequence: CASSSTSNRRGRGYTF. The CDR3 DNA follows: TGTGCCAGCAGCTCAACATCAAATCGGAGGGGAAGGGGCTACACCTTC.

Concerning this clonotype itself: A clone one base away is much larger, so this may be a read error. The CDR3 reads CASSLSVSDGYTF. The CDR3 DNA is TGCGCCAGCAGCTTGTCCGTCTCCGATGGCTACACCTTC. The chain employs TRBV5-1 and TRBJ1-2, with no clear D. Per germline, CDR1 SGHRS and CDR2 YFSETQ. This CDR3 region has 13 residues. V was shortened by 1 base and J by 6 bases, with 10 bases between the two germline ends.

The table lists this clonotype with many counts. The chain uses TRBV28 and TRBJ1-2; D call uncertain. The CDR3 has 13 residues. Germline lookup yields CDR1 MDHEN and CDR2 SYDVKM. V lost 5 bases, J lost 7 bases, and 14 bases lay in between. The CDR3 sequence: CASSAGSGRGYTF. The CDR3 DNA reads TGTGCCAGCAGTGCCGGATCCGGCCGTGGCTACACCTTC.

The sample holds many counts of this clonotype. The rearrangement uses TRBV12-5 and TRBJ2-7; D gene ambiguous. Germline V gene lookup returns CDR1 LGHNT and CDR2 FRNRAP. The V end lost 0 bases, the J end lost 2 bases, and 2 bases lay between the germline ends. The CDR3 consists of 12 residues. Written as DNA, the CDR3 is TGTGCTAGTGGTTTGGTAGCCTACGAGCAGTACTTC. It encodes CASGLVAYEQYF.

This clonotype was recorded at least ten times. This chain connects TRBV28 to TRBJ2-3, with 12 bases identical to TRBD2. Germline V gene data show CDR1 as MDHEN and CDR2 as SYDVKM. The CDR3 extends over 15 amino acids. The V segment lost 5 bases and the J segment 6 bases; nucleotides outside the gene matches: 6. The CDR3 bases are TGTGCCAGCAGTCTACTAGCGGGGGGAGGGGATACGCAGTATTTT. Protein: CASSLLAGGGDTQYF.

This clonotype was seen at least ten times. DNA for the CDR3: TGTGCCAGCAGCTTTTTCCCCAACACTGAAGCTTTCTTT. Its protein is CASSFFPNTEAFF. This sequence joins TRBV7-9 and TRBJ1-1; D not certain. Germline V gene data show CDR1 as SEHNR and CDR2 as FQNEAQ (reference sequence). This CDR3 is 13 amino acids long. With 3 bases removed from V and 2 bases from J, the gap between germline ends came to 7 bases.

This clonotype turned up a few times. The chain links TRBV7-2 to TRBJ2-7; a possible D gene is TRBD2 (5 bases). The V gene's germline CDR1 is SGHTA and CDR2 FQGNSA. The CDR3 has 13 amino acids. V shed 5 bases and J shed 7 bases, with 15 bases lying between them. The CDR3 nucleotides are TGTGCCAGCAGCCCCCGGCAGCCGGGGGAGCAGTACTTC. It yields the protein CASSPRQPGEQYF.

The V and J genes are TRBV12-3 or TRBV12-4 and TRBJ1-5, with D possibly being TRBD1 (5 bases). The CDR3 contains 14 residues. V was pared by 1 base and J by 4 bases, with 8 bases between. The CDR3 reads CASSLGQQNQPQHF. DNA of the CDR3: TGTGCCAGCAGTTTAGGACAGCAAAATCAGCCCCAGCATTTT.

The table lists this clonotype with many counts. The chain recombines TRBV7-9 with TRBJ1-2, with 10 bases fitting TRBD1. V lost 1 base, J lost 5 bases, and 4 bases stayed unmatched. The CDR3 totals 15 residues. Germline CDR1 is SEHNR and CDR2 is FQNEAQ (reference sequence). CDR3 sequence: CASSLGTGGIYGYTF. The CDR3 DNA follows: TGTGCCAGCAGCTTAGGGACAGGGGGTATATATGGCTACACCTTC.

This clonotype has only a few counts. The chain links TRBV25-1 to TRBJ1-2; D is unclear. The V gene lost 5 bases and the J gene lost 8 bases, with 12 bases spanning the gap. Germline V gene lookup returns CDR1 MGHDK and CDR2 SYGVNS. This CDR3 contains 12 residues. The CDR3 loop reads CASSQHGSGYTF. CDR3 DNA: TGTGCCAGCAGTCAGCACGGATCGGGCTACACCTTC.

This clonotype was seen repeatedly, ten times or more. V and J are TRBV29-1 and TRBJ2-3; 12 bases map to TRBD2. The germline V gene has CDR1 SQVTM and CDR2 ANQGSEA. The V and J ends lost 1 base and 3 bases, in that order; junction bases with no gene match: 8. The CDR3 covers 17 residues. The DNA of the CDR3 is TGCAGCGTTGAAGGACTAGCGGGAGTCGGGGTAACAGATACGCAGTATTTT. Its translation: CSVEGLAGVGVTDTQYF.

In DNA form, the CDR3 reads TGTGCCAGCAGCTTGCCGGGACAGGGACGGGATAATTCACCCCTCCACTTT. It is translated as CASSLPGQGRDNSPLHF. The chain recombines TRBV7-4 with TRBJ1-6, with 9 bases that match TRBD1. J gave up 5 bases and V 3 bases, and 8 bases lay outside the gene matches. This CDR3 is 17 amino acids long. CDR1 is SGHVT, CDR2 SQSDAQ, per germline.

The chain recombines TRBV15 with TRBJ1-1, with 11 bases aligning to TRBD1. Per the germline V gene, CDR1 is LNHNV and CDR2 is YYDKDF (reference sequence). V lost 5 bases, J lost 5 bases, and 7 bases stayed unmatched. CDR3 size: 15 residues. CDR3 residues: CATSQWTGGRTEAFF. Written as DNA, the CDR3 is TGTGCCACCAGCCAATGGACAGGGGGCCGTACTGAAGCTTTCTTT. The full variable domain, in which reference TRBV15 and TRBJ1-1 provide the parts outside the CDR3, is DAMVIQNPRYQVTQFGKPVTLSCSQTLNHNVMYWYQQKSSQAPKLLFHYYDKDFNNEADTPDNFQSRRPNTSFCFLDIRSPGLGDTAMYLCATSQWTGGRTEAFFGQGTRLTVV.

V and J are TRBV30 and TRBJ2-3, with unresolved D. Trimming shortened V by 0 bases and J by 2 bases, and 15 bases separated the two germline ends. The CDR3 is 16 amino acids. The germline gives CDR1 GTSNPN, CDR2 SVGIG (reference sequence). The CDR3 region has the DNA TGTGCCTGGAGTGTAGGTCTGGGTCAGACCACAGATACGCAGTATTTT. Amino acid sequence: CAWSVGLGQTTDTQYF.

This clonotype has at least ten counts. Here the CDR3 DNA reads TGTGCCAGCAGCCAAGCCGGGACTCCCTCCTACGAGCAGTACTTC. Translating it yields CASSQAGTPSYEQYF. The chain has TRBV14 and TRBJ2-7; D is perhaps TRBD2 (6 bases). The ends were cut back, 1 base at V and 0 bases at J, with 10 bases in the middle. This CDR3 comprises 15 residues. Germline V gives CDR1 SGHDN, CDR2 FVKESK.